This TCR beta chain originates from a study of tumor-infiltrating lymphocytes in primary liver carcinoma. With a constant-region primer, TCR beta cDNA was made from approximately 500 ng of total RNA. Modified slightly, ARM-PCR produced TCR beta libraries over three nested multiplex PCR rounds. TRBV1-TRBV30 forward primers and a C-beta reverse primer were used in the first two PCR rounds, which each ran for about 10 cycles. TCRdb reprocessed the multiplex PCR reads with MiXCR, giving one entry per CDR3 protein. The sample lists about 330,000 distinct CDR3 sequences; roughly two thirds were seen once. It was unsorted whole blood that yielded blood RNA, and germline DNA was also extracted. The CDR3 is 17 residues long. Germline V CDR1 and CDR2: SGHNT, YENEEA. V was pared by 3 bases and J by 1 base, with 8 bases of the junction left unmatched.

This chain links TRBV11-3 with TRBJ2-1, with 8 bases fitting TRBD2. The material sequenced was peripheral blood. This TCR was sampled from a middle-aged man with primary liver carcinoma and hepatitis B virus infection. The CDR3 spells CASSFSGTVSSYNEQFF. CDR3 sequence (DNA): TGTGCCAGCAGCTTTAGCGGGACGGTCAGTTCCTACAATGAGCAGTTCTTC.